One and the same sample provided the 25 T cell receptor beta chains below, sequenced in a study of blood T cell repertoires in COVID-19. Data came from immunoSEQ multiplex PCR; TCRdb stores just in-frame clones and leaves some out. The table records around 160,000 clones, around nine tenths of them present only once. Material for sequencing was peripheral blood. The receptors stem from a woman between 70 and 85 years old with COVID-19, enrolled during active disease.

The sample holds one count of this clone. This rearrangement joins TRBV7-2 to TRBJ2-7, with no clear D. With 0 bases removed from V and 3 bases from J, the gap between germline ends came to 9 bases. The CDR3 extends over 14 amino acids. Germline loops: CDR1 SGHTA, CDR2 FQGNSA. CDR3 loop: CASSLAGLLYEQYF. CDR3 coding DNA: TGTGCCAGCAGCTTAGCGGGCCTACTCTACGAGCAGTACTTC. Full variable domain (rest looked up from reference TRBV7-2 and TRBJ2-7): GAGVSQSPSNKVTEKGKDVELRCDPISGHTALYWYRQSLGQGLEFLIYFQGNSAPDKSGLPSDRFSAERTGGSVSTLTIQRTQQEDSAVYLCASSLAGLLYEQYFGPGTRLTVT.

V and J are TRBV29-1 and TRBJ2-5; D gene unclear. The CDR3 runs 10 residues. Germline loops: CDR1 SQVTM, CDR2 ANQGSEA. Trimming stripped 3 bases from V and 10 bases from J, with 9 bases between. The CDR3 loop is CSVDSQIQYF. The CDR3 nucleotides read TGCAGCGTTGACTCCCAGATCCAGTACTTC.

The rearrangement joins TRBV11-2 to TRBJ2-2; tentatively, D is TRBD2 (5 bases). Trimming left V 5 bases short and J 2 bases short, with 12 bases between. CDR1 and CDR2 from the germline V gene are SGHAT and FQNNGV. The CDR3 has 15 amino acids. The CDR3 DNA reads TGTGCCAGCAGCCCCGGACTGCATAACACCGGGGAGCTGTTTTTT. Its translation: CASSPGLHNTGELFF.

This clone occurred a few times. The CDR3 nucleotides read TGTGCCAGTAGTATAGACCACAGGTCAGGGCAGCCCCAGCATTTT. It translates to CASSIDHRSGQPQHF. This chain links TRBV19 with TRBJ1-5; the D gene is possibly TRBD1 (5 bases). V was pared by 0 bases and J by 7 bases, with 13 bases between. Germline V gene lookup returns CDR1 LNHDA and CDR2 SQIVND (reference sequence). The CDR3 totals 15 residues.

This clone has a single count. V is TRBV6-5 and J is TRBJ1-2; 9 positions agree with TRBD1. The V gene's germline CDR1 is MNHEY and CDR2 SVGAGI. Trimming removed 6 bases from V and 7 bases from J; junction bases left unmatched: 3. The length of the CDR3 is 12 residues. DNA of the CDR3: TGTGCCAGCAGCGGACAGGGGTCTGGCTACACCTTC. This sequence encodes CASSGQGSGYTF.

The CDR3 loop is CASSLTLISHQNNSPLHF. CDR3 bases: TGCGCCAGCAGCTTGACCTTGATATCCCACCAGAATAATTCACCCCTCCACTTT. This chain connects TRBV5-1 to TRBJ1-6; D is unclear. This CDR3 spans 18 amino acids. Per the germline V gene, CDR1 is SGHRS and CDR2 is YFSETQ. V shed 1 base and J shed 5 bases, with 19 bases lying between them.

CDR3: CASSVATTSGVNTGELFF. The CDR3 bases are TGTGCCAGCAGCGTAGCTACGACTAGCGGGGTGAACACCGGGGAGCTGTTTTTT. This chain connects TRBV9 to TRBJ2-2; the match to TRBD2 covers 11 bases. Germline assignment: CDR1 SGDLS and CDR2 YYNGEE. This CDR3 spans 18 amino acids. With V trimmed by 0 bases and J by 1 base, 5 bases remained unmatched.

The genes are TRBV7-8 and TRBJ1-1; D is possibly TRBD1 (6 bases). This CDR3 spans 14 amino acids. Trimming removed 6 bases at V and 0 bases at J, with 11 bases between. CDR1 is SGHVS, CDR2 FQNEAQ, per germline. The CDR3 DNA reads as TGTGCCAGCAGGGAAGACAGGTTGAACACTGAAGCTTTCTTT. This translates into CASREDRLNTEAFF.

This clone appeared once. This chain links TRBV4-2 with TRBJ1-6; possibly TRBD1 for D (6 bases). The V gene's germline CDR1 is LGHNA and CDR2 YNFKEQ. The CDR3 loop spans 16 amino acids. Trimming left V 0 bases short and J 5 bases short, with 11 bases between. The CDR3 DNA follows: TGTGCCAGCAGCCAAGATGCGGGGGGCAATAATTCACCCCTCCACTTT. Encoded protein: CASSQDAGGNNSPLHF.

This chain uses TRBV5-1 with TRBJ2-3; D is undetermined. This CDR3 is built from 11 residues. Germline CDR1 SGHRS, CDR2 YFSETQ. Trimming removed 4 bases from V and 2 bases from J, with 2 bases in between. CDR3 DNA: TGCGCCAGCAGCCACACAGATACGCAGTATTTT. Its protein product is CASSHTDTQYF.

The chain recombines TRBV13 with TRBJ2-2; D is perhaps TRBD1 (5 bases). In germline, CDR1 is PRHDT, CDR2 FYEKMQ (reference sequence). V dropped 7 bases and J dropped 2 bases, with 8 bases sitting between them. The CDR3 has 13 residues. The CDR3 spells CASTQGNTGELFF. The CDR3 coding sequence is TGTGCCAGCACTCAGGGAAACACCGGGGAGCTGTTTTTT.

This clone was seen more than once but under ten times. The chain recombines TRBV2 with TRBJ1-2; TRBD1 agrees at 9 bases. The ends lost 7 bases at V and 4 bases at J; junction bases unmatched: 10. CDR1 and CDR2 (germline): SNHLY, FYNNEI. This CDR3 is 15 amino acids long. The DNA for the CDR3 is TGTGCCAGCATTCAACAGGGGGCAGGCCTCTATGGCTACACCTTC. Its translation is CASIQQGAGLYGYTF. Based on the CDR3 plus reference TRBV2 and TRBJ1-2, the full variable domain is EPEVTQTPSHQVTQMGQEVILRCVPISNHLYFYWYRQILGQKVEFLVSFYNNEISEKSEIFDDQFSVERPDGSNFTLKIRSTKLEDSAMYFCASIQQGAGLYGYTFGSGTRLTVV.

The genes are TRBV7-9 and TRBJ1-4; D gene uncertain. Germline V gene lookup returns CDR1 SEHNR and CDR2 FQNEAQ (reference sequence). The CDR3 sequence is 15 residues long. V was trimmed by 5 bases and J by 4 bases, leaving 14 bases between them. The CDR3 is CASSPRESLNEKLFF. The CDR3 DNA is TGTGCCAGCAGCCCAAGAGAAAGCCTTAATGAAAAACTGTTTTTT.

The chain has TRBV28 and TRBJ1-2, with a tentative D call TRBD1 (5 bases). Germline V gene lookup returns CDR1 MDHEN and CDR2 SYDVKM. The CDR3 has 14 residues. V dropped 2 bases and J dropped 4 bases, with 11 bases sitting between them. The CDR3 nucleotides read TGTGCCAGCAGTTTAGGGGGAGGGGCCTATGGCTACACCTTC. It is translated as CASSLGGGAYGYTF.

The chain is built from TRBV6-1 and TRBJ2-7, with D perhaps TRBD1 (6 bases). Germline CDR1 is MNHNS and CDR2 is SASEGT. V was shortened by 2 bases and J by 1 base, with 12 bases between the two germline ends. The CDR3 is made up of 15 amino acids. DNA of the CDR3: TGTGCCAGCAGTGAACCAGGGGAATCATCCTACGAGCAGTACTTC. Encoded protein: CASSEPGESSYEQYF.

The chain couples TRBV28 to TRBJ2-6; 7 nucleotides align to TRBD2. The CDR3 length is 15 residues. V lost 6 bases and J lost 0; bases outside the gene matches: 2. CDR1 is MDHEN and CDR2 is SYDVKM in the germline V gene. CDR3 protein: CASRGGSSGANVLTF. CDR3 DNA sequence: TGTGCCAGCAGGGGGGGGAGCTCTGGGGCCAACGTCCTGACTTTC.

The CDR3 sequence is CASSQRQVGETQYF. CDR3 DNA: TGTGCCAGTAGTCAACGACAGGTCGGGGAGACCCAGTACTTC. The chain has TRBV19 and TRBJ2-5; maybe TRBD1 (6 bases). Germline V gene lookup returns CDR1 LNHDA and CDR2 SQIVND (reference sequence). With 5 bases removed from V and 5 bases from J, the gap between germline ends came to 15 bases. This CDR3 comprises 14 residues.

The chain combines TRBV4-1 with TRBJ1-5, with 7 nucleotides matching TRBD1. CDR1 is MGHRA, CDR2 YSYEKL, per germline. The CDR3 sequence is 18 residues long. V lost 3 bases to trimming and J lost 1 base; unmatched junction nucleotides: 12. The CDR3 is CASSHKGPGGGSNQPQHF. The CDR3 bases are TGCGCCAGCAGCCATAAAGGCCCAGGGGGTGGAAGCAATCAGCCCCAGCATTTT.

CDR3 coding DNA: TGTGCCAGCAGCCATGGACAGCTCATGAACACTGAAGCTTTCTTT. Amino acids: CASSHGQLMNTEAFF. The chain carries TRBV3-1 (or the pseudogene TRBV3-2) and TRBJ1-1, with a possible D match to TRBD1 (6 bases). Trimming stripped 3 bases from V and 0 bases from J, with 11 bases between. CDR3 size: 15 residues. The germline V gene has CDR1 LGHDT and CDR2 YNNKEL (reference sequence).

In its sample, this clone was seen a few times. V usage is TRBV18 and J usage is TRBJ1-1, with D perhaps matching TRBD1 (6 bases). Trimming cost V 6 bases and J 1 base, with 12 bases left between them. Germline loops: CDR1 KGHSH, CDR2 LQKENI. This CDR3 is 14 amino acids long. CDR3: CASSQGRGNTEAFF. The DNA for the CDR3 is TGTGCCAGCTCCCAGGGCAGGGGGAACACTGAAGCTTTCTTT.

The chain carries TRBV30 and TRBJ2-1, with D tentatively TRBD1 (6 bases). Germline V CDR1 and CDR2: GTSNPN, SVGIG (reference sequence). The CDR3 length is 17 residues. V lost 0 bases, J lost 2 bases, and 17 bases lay in between. This CDR3 reads CAWSVRGFTGTYNEQFF. DNA for the CDR3: TGTGCCTGGAGTGTAAGGGGGTTCACGGGGACCTACAATGAGCAGTTCTTC.

The V call is TRBV19, the J call TRBJ2-7, with 12 bases that match TRBD1. Germline V gene lookup returns CDR1 LNHDA and CDR2 SQIVND (reference sequence). The CDR3 is 15 amino acids. V was pared by 4 bases and J by 5 bases, with 6 bases of the junction left unmatched. CDR3 amino acids: CASSTTGTGGHEQYF. CDR3 coding DNA: TGTGCCAGTAGTACAACCGGGACAGGGGGCCACGAGCAGTACTTC.

The V call is TRBV5-4, the J call TRBJ2-2; 7 bases align to TRBD2. Germline V gene data show CDR1 as SGHNT and CDR2 as YYREEE (reference sequence). Trimming at V came to 4 bases and at J to 1 base, leaving 10 bases not matched to a gene. CDR3 length: 17 amino acids. CDR3 DNA: TGTGCCAGCAGCACTAACGCTGGCGGGGGGAACACCGGGGAGCTGTTTTTT. This sequence encodes CASSTNAGGGNTGELFF.

The chain links TRBV24-1 to TRBJ1-5; 9 bases are a match to TRBD1. Germline loops: CDR1 KGHDR, CDR2 SFDVKD. The V and J ends lost 6 bases and 8 bases, in that order; junction bases with no gene match: 7. The CDR3 contains 14 residues. CDR3 sequence (DNA): TGTGCCACCAGTCCGGGGACAGGGCGGGAGCCCCAGCATTTT. Translation gives CATSPGTGREPQHF.

V usage is TRBV10-1 and J usage is TRBJ1-5; D not certain. This CDR3 contains 12 residues. V lost 9 bases, J lost 4 bases, and 10 bases lay in between. Germline CDR1 reads WNHNN; CDR2 reads SYGVQD (reference sequence). The CDR3 bases are TGCGCCAGAGCCGGGAGGAATCAGCCCCAGCATTTT. Its protein is CARAGRNQPQHF.